Detailed here is one T cell receptor beta chain. The sample originates from a study of blood T cell repertoires in COVID-19. The wider study: COVID-19 samples, acute and convalescent, were from the United States, Italy and Spain. T cells, B-cell-depleted T cells, or PBMCs supplied cDNA or gDNA.

The CDR3 contains 14 residues. Losses at the gene ends were 4 bases for V and 7 bases for J; bases not matched to a gene: 7. From germline, CDR1 is SGHTS and CDR2 YDEGEE. In the authors' workflow: The authors estimated nucleated cell counts from reference gene primer amplification. The table came from immunoSEQ multiplex PCR; TCRdb's copy has only in-frame clones and leaves some out. V and J calls and clone size are given by that table; D and trimming were obtained from the DNA. This table has hundreds of thousands of clones, 65% to 90% appearing once. The specimen was peripheral blood. V and J are TRBV5-8 and TRBJ2-1, with 8 positions matching TRBD2. The sequence derives from a human donor in a cohort sampled during active COVID-19. CDR3 nucleotides: TGTGCCAGCAGCACCGGACTAGCAGGAAATGAGCAGTTCTTC. It translates to CASSTGLAGNEQFF.